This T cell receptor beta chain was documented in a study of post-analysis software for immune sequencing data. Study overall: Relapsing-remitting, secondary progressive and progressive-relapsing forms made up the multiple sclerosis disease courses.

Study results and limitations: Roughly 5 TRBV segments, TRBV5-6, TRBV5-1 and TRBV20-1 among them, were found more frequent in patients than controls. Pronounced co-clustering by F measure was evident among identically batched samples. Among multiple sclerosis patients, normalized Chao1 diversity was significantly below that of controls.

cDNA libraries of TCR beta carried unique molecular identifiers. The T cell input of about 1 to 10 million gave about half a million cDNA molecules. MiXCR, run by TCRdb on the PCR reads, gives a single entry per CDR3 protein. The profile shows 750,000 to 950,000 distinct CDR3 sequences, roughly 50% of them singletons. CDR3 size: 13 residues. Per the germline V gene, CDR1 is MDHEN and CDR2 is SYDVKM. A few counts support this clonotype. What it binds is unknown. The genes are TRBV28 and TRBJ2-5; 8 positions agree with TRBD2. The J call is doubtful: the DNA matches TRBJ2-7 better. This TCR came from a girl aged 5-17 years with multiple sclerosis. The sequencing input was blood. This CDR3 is CASKLAGYYEQYF. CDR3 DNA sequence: TGTGCCAGCAAGCTAGCGGGCTACTACGAGCAGTACTTC.